This T cell receptor beta chain was found in a study of OX40 agonist ivuxolimab in advanced cancers. Patients were excluded for autoimmune disease history or systemic immunosuppression. The repertoire was sequenced with immunoSEQ multiplex PCR; TCRdb's copy has only in-frame clones and lacks some. The table has tens of thousands of clones, approximately 90% seen once. The CDR3 length is 13 residues. In germline, CDR1 is GTSNPN, CDR2 SVGIG (reference sequence). Trimming pared 5 bases from V and 4 bases from J, leaving 15 bases between. The sequence derives from an adult with an advanced solid tumor such as melanoma, head and neck, liver or kidney cancer. The specimen comprised CD4+ or CD8+ T cells sorted from blood, sampled in a trial of the OX40 agonist ivuxolimab. The chain joins TRBV30 to TRBJ2-7; a weak D match, TRBD2 (6 bases). The CDR3 DNA is TGTGCCTGGGGATGGAGGGCCGGGTACGAGCAGTACTTC. Translation gives CAWGWRAGYEQYF.